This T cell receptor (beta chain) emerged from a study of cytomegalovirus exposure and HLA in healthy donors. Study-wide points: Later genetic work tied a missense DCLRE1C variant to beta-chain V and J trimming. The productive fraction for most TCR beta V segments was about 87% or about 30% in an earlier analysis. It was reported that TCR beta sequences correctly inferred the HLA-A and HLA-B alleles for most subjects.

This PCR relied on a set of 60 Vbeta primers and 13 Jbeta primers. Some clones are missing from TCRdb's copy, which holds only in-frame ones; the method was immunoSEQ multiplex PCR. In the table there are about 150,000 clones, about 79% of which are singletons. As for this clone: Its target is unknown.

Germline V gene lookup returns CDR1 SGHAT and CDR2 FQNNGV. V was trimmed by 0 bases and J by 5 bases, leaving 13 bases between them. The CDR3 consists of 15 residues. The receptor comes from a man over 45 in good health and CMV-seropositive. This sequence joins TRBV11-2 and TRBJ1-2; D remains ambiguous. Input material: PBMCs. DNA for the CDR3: TGTGCCAGCAGCTTAGATCGGCCTGGGCTATATGGCTACACCTTC. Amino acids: CASSLDRPGLYGYTF.